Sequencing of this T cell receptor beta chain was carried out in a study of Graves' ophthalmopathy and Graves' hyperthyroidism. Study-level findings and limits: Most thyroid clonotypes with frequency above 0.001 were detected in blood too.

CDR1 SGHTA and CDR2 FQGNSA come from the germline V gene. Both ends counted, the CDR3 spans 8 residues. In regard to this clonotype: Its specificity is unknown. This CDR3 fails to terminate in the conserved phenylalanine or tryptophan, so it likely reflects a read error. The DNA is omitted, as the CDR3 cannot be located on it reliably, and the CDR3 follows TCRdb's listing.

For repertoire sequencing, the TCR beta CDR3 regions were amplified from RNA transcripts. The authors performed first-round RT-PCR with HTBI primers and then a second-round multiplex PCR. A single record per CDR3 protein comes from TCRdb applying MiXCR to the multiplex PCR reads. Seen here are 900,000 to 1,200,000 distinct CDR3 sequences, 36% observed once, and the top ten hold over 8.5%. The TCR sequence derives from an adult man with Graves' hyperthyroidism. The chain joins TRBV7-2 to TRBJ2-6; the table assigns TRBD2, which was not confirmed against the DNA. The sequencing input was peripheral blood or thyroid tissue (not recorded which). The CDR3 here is CASSTLAA.